This TCR beta chain is drawn from a study of cytomegalovirus exposure and HLA in healthy donors. This clone occurred once. What it binds is not known. Study findings and constraints: Previous analysis showed most TCR beta V segments were productive about 87% or about 30% of the time.

The PCR used 60 Vbeta and 13 Jbeta primers. Profiling relied on immunoSEQ multiplex PCR, and the TCRdb table lists in-frame clones only, not all of them. This table holds just under 250,000 clones, 82% found once. Healthy bone marrow donors supplied every sample. The CDR3 runs 13 residues. The ends lost 6 bases at V and 5 bases at J; junction bases unmatched: 7. Germline V gene data show CDR1 as SEHNR and CDR2 as FQNEAQ (reference sequence). This sequence joins TRBV7-9 and TRBJ2-7, with 7 bases identical to TRBD2. Sequenced: PBMCs. The origin of this receptor is a woman between 35 and 50 years old in good health and CMV-seropositive. The CDR3 DNA is TGTGCCAGCAGTCCTCGACTAGCCCACGAGCAGTACTTC. Encoded protein: CASSPRLAHEQYF. Supplemented by reference TRBV7-9 and TRBJ2-7, the full variable domain reads DTGVSQNPRHKITKRGQNVTFRCDPISEHNRLYWYRQTLGQGPEFLTYFQNEAQLEKSRLLSDRFSAERPKGSFSTLEIQRTEQGDSAMYLCASSPRLAHEQYFGPGTRLTVT.